This TCR beta chain was identified in a study of blood T cell repertoires in COVID-19. At the level of the study: The cDNA or gDNA used as material had been derived from T cells, B-cell-depleted T cells, or PBMCs.

Authors' processing steps: Estimates of nucleated cell counts were drawn from the amplification of reference gene primers. Produced via immunoSEQ multiplex PCR; TCRdb's table is partial and in-frame only. D and trimming were read from the DNA, whereas the V and J calls and clone size are those reported in that table. This table holds 300,000 to 400,000 clones, approximately 85% found once. CDR1 MNHNS and CDR2 SASEGT come from the germline V gene. Trimming removed 0 bases from V and 1 base from J, with 13 bases in between. The CDR3 totals 17 residues. The specimen sequenced was peripheral blood. This sequence originates from a human donor in a cohort sampled during active COVID-19. The V gene is TRBV6-1, the J gene TRBJ1-5; possible D gene TRBD1, 6 bases. The chain's CDR3 is CASSEAEGGMSNQPQHF. In DNA, the CDR3 is TGTGCCAGCAGTGAAGCGGAGGGGGGGATGAGCAATCAGCCCCAGCATTTT.